What follows describes a single T cell receptor beta chain. Its specificity is unknown. The data originate from a study of metastatic and nonmetastatic thyroid tumors. Background on the study: Across blood and tumor or nodule tissue, repertoires from malignant and benign thyroid patients were compared with one another.

In the study's own analysis: Researchers built a distant-metastasis classifier for papillary thyroid cancer that drew on CDR3 differences across clinicopathological groups. TCRdb re-called the PCR reads with MiXCR. For this entry, the V and J calls and clone size follow TCRdb and not the study's own pipeline. The sample contains over 55,000 clones, 25% to 35% of which appear only once. No patient had received any treatment before thyroid surgery. Trimming left V 4 bases short and J 0 bases short, with 7 bases between. This CDR3 has 14 residues. Germline assignment: CDR1 LGHNT and CDR2 FRNRAP. General observations from the study: Relative to benign nodules, malignant thyroid tumors were reportedly characterized by significantly elevated TCR beta diversity in blood and tumor.

The chain links TRBV12-5 to TRBJ1-3; D unclear. The TCR sequence derives from a female donor with papillary thyroid cancer or a benign thyroid nodule (not recorded which). Some clones in this sample may be carry-over from other donors' samples. Input material: blood. The CDR3 region has the DNA TGTGCTAGTGGTTATGCGTTCTCTGGAAACACCATATATTTT. It specifies CASGYAFSGNTIYF.